This note documents a single T cell receptor beta chain sequence. The sample originates from a study of shared T cell receptors in the human thymus. Profiled with immunoSEQ multiplex PCR; TCRdb holds only in-frame clones, not every one. Here the sample spans some 720,000 clones, 88% being singletons. This CDR3 is built from 17 residues. This same sample was also taken into another study, of human thymus T cells. That work states: Corrective cardiac surgery supplied the resected thymus tissue. Thymic and blood repertoires showed apparently biased V and J gene usage. There were highly overlapping thymic repertoires among unrelated individuals, as related research reported.

Sequencing input: thymocytes. The TCR was taken from a boy under three years old with a congenital heart defect. This sequence joins TRBV21-1 and TRBJ2-7; the table's D gene call, TRBD2, was not cross checked with the DNA. TRBV21-1 is designated a pseudogene. The CDR3 DNA is TGTGCCAGCAGGGGGGGTCTAGCGGGAGGGCGGAACTACGAGCAGTACTTC. Protein sequence: CASRGGLAGGRNYEQYF.